A selection of T cell receptor beta chains follows, all from one sample in a study of PD-1 blockade in classical Hodgkin lymphoma. Sequencing was performed with immunoSEQ multiplex PCR; in TCRdb, only in-frame clones are kept and a portion is missing. Found here are 15,000 to 20,000 clones, about 85% of them singletons; the top ten hold about 18%. The input for sequencing was peripheral blood mononuclear cells (PBMCs), taken before the second cycle of nivolumab. The origin of the receptors is a human donor with classical Hodgkin lymphoma. The CDR3 runs from the conserved cysteine through the conserved F or W.

TRBJ2-7 | TRBV4-1 | CASSQDGTTAYEQYF
TRBJ2-1 | TRBV7-3 | CASSLHSGSLSEQFF
TRBJ1-2 | TRBV4-2 | CASSQDVRGRDGYTF
TRBJ2-3 | TRBV2 | CASSGAVELAGGTDTQYF
TRBJ2-1 | TRBV7-9 | CASSFRGEGPYNEQFF
TRBJ2-3 | TRBV5-4 | CASSLGRTSTDTQYF
TRBJ2-7 | TRBV7-8 | CASSDSPYEQYF
TRBJ2-7 | TRBV6-6 | CASTKNRDGPYEQYF
TRBJ2-1 | TRBV7-8 | CASSLAGIPNGYNEQFF
TRBJ2-2 | TRBV19 | CASRELSSGELFF
TRBJ1-1 | TRBV6-5 | CASRRTTNTEAFF
TRBJ1-5 | TRBV5-1 | CASSREGGQPQHF
TRBJ1-2 | TRBV2 | CASSSGPTHGYTF
TRBJ2-7 | TRBV19 | CASSRREFSYEQYF
TRBJ2-1 | TRBV6-5 | CASSYPASNNEQFF
TRBJ1-6 | TRBV18 | CASSPRAKDNSPLHF
TRBJ2-7 | TRBV27 | CASSPRDRMTSYEQYF
TRBJ1-2 | TRBV2 | CASKGSPYGYTF
TRBJ1-1 | TRBV7-9 | CASSLEGDSREAFF
TRBJ2-2 | TRBV4-1 | CASRRTSGGAFGELFF
TRBJ1-6 | TRBV7-2 | CASSLDPGGWNSPLHF
TRBJ1-5 | TRBV19 | CASTVGTGQPQHF